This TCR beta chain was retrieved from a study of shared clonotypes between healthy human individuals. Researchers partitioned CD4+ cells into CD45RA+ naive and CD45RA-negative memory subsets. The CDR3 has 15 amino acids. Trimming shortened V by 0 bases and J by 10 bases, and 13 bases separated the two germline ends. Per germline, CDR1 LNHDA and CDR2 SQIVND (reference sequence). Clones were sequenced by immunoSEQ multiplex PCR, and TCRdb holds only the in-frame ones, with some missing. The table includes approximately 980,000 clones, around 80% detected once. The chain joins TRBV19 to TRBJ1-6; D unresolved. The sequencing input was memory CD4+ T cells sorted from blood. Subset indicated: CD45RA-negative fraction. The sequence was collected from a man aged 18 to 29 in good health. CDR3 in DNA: TGTGCCAGTAGTATAGATGAAGCCATCGGGTCACCCCTCCACTTT. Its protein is CASSIDEAIGSPLHF.